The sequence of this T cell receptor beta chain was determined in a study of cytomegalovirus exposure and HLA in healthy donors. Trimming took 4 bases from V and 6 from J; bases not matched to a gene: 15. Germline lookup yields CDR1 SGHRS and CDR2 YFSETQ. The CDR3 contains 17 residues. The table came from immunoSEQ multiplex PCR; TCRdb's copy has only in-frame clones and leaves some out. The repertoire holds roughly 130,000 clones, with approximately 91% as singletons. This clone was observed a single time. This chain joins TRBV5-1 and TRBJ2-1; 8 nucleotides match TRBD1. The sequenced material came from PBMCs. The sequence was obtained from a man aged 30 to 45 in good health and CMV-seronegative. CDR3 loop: CASSLNLRQGTRNEQFF. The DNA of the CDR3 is TGCGCCAGCAGCCTGAACCTACGACAGGGGACCCGCAATGAGCAGTTCTTC.